The 15 T cell receptor beta chains reported below all come from one sample, sequenced in a study of Ad26.COV2.S vaccination and SARS-CoV-2 variants (dated by TCRdb to the early 2020s). The treatment or condition label, as the study defines it: around 19 received Ad26.COV2.S at low or high dose, single or two shots; a few received placebo; per-sample allocation not given. Repertoires of vaccine and placebo recipients were sequenced from samples collected on day 63 after the first injection. The receptor library was made with the immunoSEQ multiplex PCR assay. TCRdb limited this immuneACCESS table to in-frame rearrangements with V and J called. A share of clones is missing; checked studies link under half to unresolved V genes, and the rest is unexplained. Here the sample has roughly 350,000 clones; 85% to 90% occur a single time. Roughly 5% of the sample comes from the top ten. The material was peripheral blood, obtained in a trial of Ad26.COV2.S vaccine versus placebo. These receptors all come from a person between 18 and 60 years old who received the Ad26.COV2.S COVID-19 vaccine or a placebo.

J is TRBJ2-3 and V is TRBV18; D is unclear. The V and J ends lost 2 bases and 1 base respectively, with 4 bases between them. The CDR3 has 13 amino acids. Germline V gene lookup returns CDR1 KGHSH and CDR2 LQKENI. The CDR3 DNA reads TGTGCCAGCTCACCAGCGGGCACAGATACGCAGTATTTT. Translation gives CASSPAGTDTQYF.

The CDR3 spells CASSLRGEAHNEQFF. CDR3 nucleotide sequence: TGTGCCAGCAGCCTACGAGGTGAGGCGCACAATGAGCAGTTCTTC. This chain uses TRBV7-9 with TRBJ2-1; D uncertain. With 5 bases removed from V and 5 bases from J, the gap between germline ends came to 16 bases. The CDR3 sequence is 15 residues long. In germline, CDR1 is SEHNR, CDR2 FQNEAQ (reference sequence).

This rearrangement joins TRBV9 to TRBJ1-1, with TRBD1 as a possible D gene (5 bases). V lost 0 bases, J lost 5 bases, and 14 bases lay in between. The CDR3 loop spans 15 amino acids. Germline V lookup: CDR1 SGDLS, CDR2 YYNGEE. As DNA, the CDR3 is TGTGCCAGCAGCGTAGGGGACTTGCTGGGTACTGAAGCTTTCTTT. Encoded protein: CASSVGDLLGTEAFF. Filled out from reference TRBV9 and TRBJ1-1, the complete variable domain reads DSGVTQTPKHLITATGQRVTLRCSPRSGDLSVYWYQQSLDQGLQFLIQYYNGEERAKGNILERFSAQQFPDLHSELNLSSLELGDSALYFCASSVGDLLGTEAFFGQGTRLTVV.

This rearrangement joins TRBV4-1 to TRBJ2-1, with no clear D. This CDR3 is built from 16 residues. V was clipped by 1 base and J by 2 bases, with 12 bases between them. The V gene's germline CDR1 is MGHRA and CDR2 YSYEKL. CDR3 DNA: TGCGCCAGCAGCCAAGCCAAGACTGCCGCCTACAATGAGCAGTTCTTC. Protein product: CASSQAKTAAYNEQFF.

The CDR3 loop is CASSQEGSPPYEQYF. CDR3 coding DNA: TGTGCCAGCAGCCAAGAGGGGTCTCCCCCCTACGAGCAGTACTTC. The chain recombines TRBV3-1 (or the pseudogene TRBV3-2) with TRBJ2-7; D gene unclear. Looked up from germline, CDR1 is LGHDT and CDR2 is YNNKEL (reference sequence). V lost 0 bases to trimming and J lost 2 bases, with 11 bases between them. The CDR3 covers 15 residues.

The chain recombines TRBV5-1 with TRBJ2-1, with TRBD2 as a possible D gene (5 bases). The CDR3 has 16 amino acids. CDR1 is SGHRS and CDR2 is YFSETQ in the germline V gene. Trimming took off 0 bases at V and 7 bases at J, with 17 bases between the two ends. The CDR3 DNA reads TGCGCCAGCAGCTTGGGCCATAAGGAGGAAATGAATGAGCAGTTCTTC. Encoded protein: CASSLGHKEEMNEQFF.

The V gene is TRBV7-9, the J gene TRBJ1-1, with D hard to call. The CDR3 spans 14 residues. Germline V CDR1 and CDR2: SEHNR, FQNEAQ (reference sequence). Between the trimmed V and J ends, which lost 1 base and 4 bases, there was a span of 10 bases. The CDR3 loop reads CASSLGAGGTEAFF. The CDR3 DNA sequence: TGTGCCAGCAGCTTAGGTGCGGGAGGCACTGAAGCTTTCTTT. The whole variable domain, remainder taken from reference TRBV7-9 and TRBJ1-1, is DTGVSQNPRHKITKRGQNVTFRCDPISEHNRLYWYRQTLGQGPEFLTYFQNEAQLEKSRLLSDRFSAERPKGSFSTLEIQRTEQGDSAMYLCASSLGAGGTEAFFGQGTRLTVV.

The chain joins TRBV13 to TRBJ2-3, with D unresolved. The CDR3 runs to 13 residues. V was pared by 5 bases and J by 6 bases, with 12 bases between. CDR1 and CDR2 (germline): PRHDT, FYEKMQ (reference sequence). The CDR3 is CASSPHVPDTQYF. The CDR3 DNA reads TGTGCCAGCAGCCCACACGTTCCGGATACGCAGTATTTT.

This clone showed up just once. The chain links TRBV6-1 to TRBJ2-5; D gene ambiguous. The CDR3 is 12 amino acids. The V gene lost 3 bases and the J gene lost 2 bases, with 4 bases spanning the gap. Germline V gene data show CDR1 as MNHNS and CDR2 as SASEGT. In nucleotides, the CDR3 is TGTGCCAGCAGTGACGGACAAGAGACCCAGTACTTC. Its protein is CASSDGQETQYF.

V and J are TRBV5-4 and TRBJ2-2, with TRBD1 identical over 8 bases. Per germline, CDR1 SGHNT and CDR2 YYREEE (reference sequence). The CDR3 length is 16 residues. Unmatched junction bases numbered 4, after V lost 3 bases and J lost 0 bases. The CDR3, as DNA: TGTGCCAGCAGCTACGACAGGGGAACGAACACCGGGGAGCTGTTTTTT. This codes for CASSYDRGTNTGELFF.

This sequence joins TRBV5-1 and TRBJ2-1; D unresolved. This CDR3 is built from 16 residues. The V end lost 4 bases, the J end lost 2 bases, and 16 bases lay between the germline ends. Germline V CDR1 and CDR2: SGHRS, YFSETQ. CDR3 sequence (DNA): TGCGCCAGCAGCCCCTGGGGAACACGCACCTACAATGAGCAGTTCTTC. The encoded protein is CASSPWGTRTYNEQFF.

This chain connects TRBV9 to TRBJ1-3; D uncertain. CDR3 size: 13 residues. Trimming removed 1 base from V and 6 bases from J, with 8 bases in between. The germline V gene has CDR1 SGDLS and CDR2 YYNGEE. The DNA for the CDR3 is TGTGCCAGCAGCGTACCCCCTGCAAACACCATATATTTT. It translates to CASSVPPANTIYF.

The chain is built from TRBV6-6 and TRBJ2-7; D remains unclear. Looked up from germline, CDR1 is MNHNY and CDR2 is SVGAGI (reference sequence). The CDR3 has 12 residues. The V end lost 8 bases, the J end lost 4 bases, and 12 bases lay between the germline ends. CDR3 in DNA: TGTGCCAGCTCCGCTGGCAGTTACGAGCAGTACTTC. It encodes CASSAGSYEQYF.

This sequence joins TRBV28 and TRBJ2-1, with TRBD1 identical over 10 bases. Germline V gene data show CDR1 as MDHEN and CDR2 as SYDVKM. This CDR3 has 16 amino acids. Trimming took 5 bases from V and 4 from J; bases not matched to a gene: 8. CDR3 region: CASSPLRDRGYNEQFF. In nucleotides, the CDR3 is TGTGCCAGCAGTCCACTCCGGGACAGGGGATACAATGAGCAGTTCTTC.

This clone was recorded only once. J is TRBJ1-6 and V is TRBV6-2 or TRBV6-3; possibly TRBD1 for D (6 bases). The CDR3 has 15 amino acids. V lost 4 bases to trimming and J lost 5 bases, with 12 bases between them. The germline V gene encodes CDR1 MNHEY and CDR2 SVGEGT. The DNA of the CDR3 is TGTGCCAGCAGTTTTTCGACAGGAGATAATTCACCCCTCCACTTT. It is translated as CASSFSTGDNSPLHF.